This T cell receptor beta chain was recovered during a study of STAT3 mutations in large granular lymphocyte leukemia (dated by TCRdb to between 2017 and 2020). About the investigation overall: In roughly half of the longitudinally sequenced T-LGLL patients, canonical activating STAT3 mutations were detected. As controls within the study, a couple of patients with natural killer LGL leukemia were also sequenced longitudinally. From an initial cohort of roughly 200 LGL patients, roughly 17 representative T-LGLL cases were selected for longitudinal TCRbeta and STAT3 sequencing. Patients were sequenced at roughly 4 time points on average, with the number of samplings per patient ranging from 2 to 8. Serial deep sequencing of TCRbeta CDR3 and STAT3 was performed in patients with T-cell large granular lymphocyte leukemia to reconstruct clonal hierarchy and dynamics. Over half of the T-LGLL patients were given one or more immunosuppressive therapy regimens, and less than 45% of those treated had a hematologic response. Beyond this particular receptor, the publication reports: Every T-LGLL patient showed at least one immunodominant TCRbeta clonotype, and about half showed multiple immunodominant subclonotypes. The burden of the dominant TCR clone was higher than the STAT3 mutant burden in several patients, which suggests that the STAT3 mutation arose secondarily inside a clone that had already expanded. TCR clonotype switching after therapy was seen in about 30% of the 18 patients, with all newly emerging clones being STAT3 wild type. Because no samples were available when a clone first appeared, clonal expansion was inferred from samplings taken at other points. Because codominant clonotypes persisted in some patients, a small but highly pathogenic clone may have been missed. Variable intervals between samplings and differing treatment regimens complicated linking therapy response to changes in TCR clonal burden.

DNA was extracted from blood mononuclear cells, with the same DNA used for both TCR and STAT3 sequencing. Details on this clone: Its antigen is not yet known. Within one base of it there is no much larger clone, and no base qualities were kept.

An Illumina MiSeq was used to sequence the TCRbeta libraries, yielding an average of about 40,000 productive templates per sample. Using multiplex PCR amplification, the immunoSEQ assay generated the TCRbeta CDR3 libraries. For the original study's pipeline: Following a previously defined approach, repertoire diversity was calculated, and values close to 0 point to extremely monoclonal samples. TCRdb mirrors the immuneACCESS table, restricted to in-frame sequences. Some clones are absent from its copies; in checked studies, under half trace to an unresolved V gene, and the reason for the others is unknown. The DNA gave D and trimming, while V, J and clone size come from that table. A total of under 35,000 clones appear in this sample, about 80% of them only once. Over 25% of the sample belongs to the ten largest clones. At the junction V is shortened by 0 bases and J by 9 bases, with 14 bases in between. The CDR3 covers 14 residues, taking in both the cysteine and the phenylalanine. Only CDR3 DNA is held: 42 bases, read in frame from base 1. CDR1 and CDR2 were assigned from the germline V gene as KGHSH and LQKENI.

The rearranged segments are TRBV18 and TRBJ1-2; the D segment could be TRBD1, given 6 matching bases. The sample taken for sequencing was peripheral blood mononuclear cells. This clonotype originated in a woman between 45 and 60 years old with T-cell large granular lymphocyte leukemia. Some clones in this sample may be carry-over from other donors' samples. The age is the age at diagnosis. The sequenced DNA: TGTGCCAGCTCACCACCCGGAACAGGGCTGAGCTACACCTTC. Translated, this gives CASSPPGTGLSYTF.